The 5 T cell receptor beta chains presented below share a single source sample, sequenced in a study of neoadjuvant anti-PD-1 for oral cavity cancer. Produced via immunoSEQ multiplex PCR; TCRdb's table is partial and in-frame only. The sample has around 16,000 clones, 65% to 70% seen once. Sequenced here: PBMCs, sampled before nivolumab (anti-PD-1) treatment. The source of these receptors is a person aged 40 to 85 with oral cavity squamous cell carcinoma.

The chain couples TRBV5-6 to TRBJ2-7, with 7 nucleotides matching TRBD1. From germline, CDR1 is SGHDT and CDR2 YYEEEE. V lost 0 bases to trimming and J lost 2 bases; unmatched junction nucleotides: 5. The CDR3 extends over 15 amino acids. CDR3 in amino acids: CASSLAGQLTYEQYF. CDR3 sequence (DNA): TGTGCCAGCAGCTTGGCGGGACAGCTAACCTACGAGCAGTACTTC.

The V call is TRBV29-1, the J call TRBJ1-5; D unresolved. V lost 5 bases to trimming and J lost 2 bases, with 10 bases between them. The germline V gene has CDR1 SQVTM and CDR2 ANQGSEA. This CDR3 contains 13 residues. CDR3 amino acids: CSVQNGGNQPQHF. In DNA, the CDR3 is TGCAGCGTTCAAAACGGGGGCAATCAGCCCCAGCATTTT.

This chain uses TRBV4-1 with TRBJ1-2, with a possible D match to TRBD1 (5 bases). The CDR3 consists of 16 residues. V lost 0 bases and J lost 2, with 13 bases in between. Germline CDR1 reads MGHRA; CDR2 reads YSYEKL. The CDR3 region has the DNA TGCGCCAGCAGCCAAGATAGGGCAGGGCCCAACTATGGCTACACCTTC. Translated, it gives CASSQDRAGPNYGYTF.

The rearrangement joins TRBV27 to TRBJ2-3, with 9 positions matching TRBD2. The CDR3 is 16 amino acids. Germline CDR1 is MNHEY and CDR2 is SMNVEV (reference sequence). The junction had 4 bases not matched to a gene; V was cut back by 1 base and J by 2 bases. Written as DNA, the CDR3 is TGTGCCAGCAGTTTATTGTCTAGCGGGGTCACAGATACGCAGTATTTT. It encodes CASSLLSSGVTDTQYF.

This clone was recorded once. This chain connects TRBV29-1 to TRBJ1-2; 8 positions match TRBD1. The germline gives CDR1 SQVTM, CDR2 ANQGSEA. V lost 7 bases to trimming and J lost 7 bases; unmatched junction nucleotides: 5. This CDR3 is 11 amino acids long. The CDR3 reads CSADRASGYTF. The CDR3 DNA sequence: TGCAGCGCGGACAGGGCTTCTGGCTACACCTTC.